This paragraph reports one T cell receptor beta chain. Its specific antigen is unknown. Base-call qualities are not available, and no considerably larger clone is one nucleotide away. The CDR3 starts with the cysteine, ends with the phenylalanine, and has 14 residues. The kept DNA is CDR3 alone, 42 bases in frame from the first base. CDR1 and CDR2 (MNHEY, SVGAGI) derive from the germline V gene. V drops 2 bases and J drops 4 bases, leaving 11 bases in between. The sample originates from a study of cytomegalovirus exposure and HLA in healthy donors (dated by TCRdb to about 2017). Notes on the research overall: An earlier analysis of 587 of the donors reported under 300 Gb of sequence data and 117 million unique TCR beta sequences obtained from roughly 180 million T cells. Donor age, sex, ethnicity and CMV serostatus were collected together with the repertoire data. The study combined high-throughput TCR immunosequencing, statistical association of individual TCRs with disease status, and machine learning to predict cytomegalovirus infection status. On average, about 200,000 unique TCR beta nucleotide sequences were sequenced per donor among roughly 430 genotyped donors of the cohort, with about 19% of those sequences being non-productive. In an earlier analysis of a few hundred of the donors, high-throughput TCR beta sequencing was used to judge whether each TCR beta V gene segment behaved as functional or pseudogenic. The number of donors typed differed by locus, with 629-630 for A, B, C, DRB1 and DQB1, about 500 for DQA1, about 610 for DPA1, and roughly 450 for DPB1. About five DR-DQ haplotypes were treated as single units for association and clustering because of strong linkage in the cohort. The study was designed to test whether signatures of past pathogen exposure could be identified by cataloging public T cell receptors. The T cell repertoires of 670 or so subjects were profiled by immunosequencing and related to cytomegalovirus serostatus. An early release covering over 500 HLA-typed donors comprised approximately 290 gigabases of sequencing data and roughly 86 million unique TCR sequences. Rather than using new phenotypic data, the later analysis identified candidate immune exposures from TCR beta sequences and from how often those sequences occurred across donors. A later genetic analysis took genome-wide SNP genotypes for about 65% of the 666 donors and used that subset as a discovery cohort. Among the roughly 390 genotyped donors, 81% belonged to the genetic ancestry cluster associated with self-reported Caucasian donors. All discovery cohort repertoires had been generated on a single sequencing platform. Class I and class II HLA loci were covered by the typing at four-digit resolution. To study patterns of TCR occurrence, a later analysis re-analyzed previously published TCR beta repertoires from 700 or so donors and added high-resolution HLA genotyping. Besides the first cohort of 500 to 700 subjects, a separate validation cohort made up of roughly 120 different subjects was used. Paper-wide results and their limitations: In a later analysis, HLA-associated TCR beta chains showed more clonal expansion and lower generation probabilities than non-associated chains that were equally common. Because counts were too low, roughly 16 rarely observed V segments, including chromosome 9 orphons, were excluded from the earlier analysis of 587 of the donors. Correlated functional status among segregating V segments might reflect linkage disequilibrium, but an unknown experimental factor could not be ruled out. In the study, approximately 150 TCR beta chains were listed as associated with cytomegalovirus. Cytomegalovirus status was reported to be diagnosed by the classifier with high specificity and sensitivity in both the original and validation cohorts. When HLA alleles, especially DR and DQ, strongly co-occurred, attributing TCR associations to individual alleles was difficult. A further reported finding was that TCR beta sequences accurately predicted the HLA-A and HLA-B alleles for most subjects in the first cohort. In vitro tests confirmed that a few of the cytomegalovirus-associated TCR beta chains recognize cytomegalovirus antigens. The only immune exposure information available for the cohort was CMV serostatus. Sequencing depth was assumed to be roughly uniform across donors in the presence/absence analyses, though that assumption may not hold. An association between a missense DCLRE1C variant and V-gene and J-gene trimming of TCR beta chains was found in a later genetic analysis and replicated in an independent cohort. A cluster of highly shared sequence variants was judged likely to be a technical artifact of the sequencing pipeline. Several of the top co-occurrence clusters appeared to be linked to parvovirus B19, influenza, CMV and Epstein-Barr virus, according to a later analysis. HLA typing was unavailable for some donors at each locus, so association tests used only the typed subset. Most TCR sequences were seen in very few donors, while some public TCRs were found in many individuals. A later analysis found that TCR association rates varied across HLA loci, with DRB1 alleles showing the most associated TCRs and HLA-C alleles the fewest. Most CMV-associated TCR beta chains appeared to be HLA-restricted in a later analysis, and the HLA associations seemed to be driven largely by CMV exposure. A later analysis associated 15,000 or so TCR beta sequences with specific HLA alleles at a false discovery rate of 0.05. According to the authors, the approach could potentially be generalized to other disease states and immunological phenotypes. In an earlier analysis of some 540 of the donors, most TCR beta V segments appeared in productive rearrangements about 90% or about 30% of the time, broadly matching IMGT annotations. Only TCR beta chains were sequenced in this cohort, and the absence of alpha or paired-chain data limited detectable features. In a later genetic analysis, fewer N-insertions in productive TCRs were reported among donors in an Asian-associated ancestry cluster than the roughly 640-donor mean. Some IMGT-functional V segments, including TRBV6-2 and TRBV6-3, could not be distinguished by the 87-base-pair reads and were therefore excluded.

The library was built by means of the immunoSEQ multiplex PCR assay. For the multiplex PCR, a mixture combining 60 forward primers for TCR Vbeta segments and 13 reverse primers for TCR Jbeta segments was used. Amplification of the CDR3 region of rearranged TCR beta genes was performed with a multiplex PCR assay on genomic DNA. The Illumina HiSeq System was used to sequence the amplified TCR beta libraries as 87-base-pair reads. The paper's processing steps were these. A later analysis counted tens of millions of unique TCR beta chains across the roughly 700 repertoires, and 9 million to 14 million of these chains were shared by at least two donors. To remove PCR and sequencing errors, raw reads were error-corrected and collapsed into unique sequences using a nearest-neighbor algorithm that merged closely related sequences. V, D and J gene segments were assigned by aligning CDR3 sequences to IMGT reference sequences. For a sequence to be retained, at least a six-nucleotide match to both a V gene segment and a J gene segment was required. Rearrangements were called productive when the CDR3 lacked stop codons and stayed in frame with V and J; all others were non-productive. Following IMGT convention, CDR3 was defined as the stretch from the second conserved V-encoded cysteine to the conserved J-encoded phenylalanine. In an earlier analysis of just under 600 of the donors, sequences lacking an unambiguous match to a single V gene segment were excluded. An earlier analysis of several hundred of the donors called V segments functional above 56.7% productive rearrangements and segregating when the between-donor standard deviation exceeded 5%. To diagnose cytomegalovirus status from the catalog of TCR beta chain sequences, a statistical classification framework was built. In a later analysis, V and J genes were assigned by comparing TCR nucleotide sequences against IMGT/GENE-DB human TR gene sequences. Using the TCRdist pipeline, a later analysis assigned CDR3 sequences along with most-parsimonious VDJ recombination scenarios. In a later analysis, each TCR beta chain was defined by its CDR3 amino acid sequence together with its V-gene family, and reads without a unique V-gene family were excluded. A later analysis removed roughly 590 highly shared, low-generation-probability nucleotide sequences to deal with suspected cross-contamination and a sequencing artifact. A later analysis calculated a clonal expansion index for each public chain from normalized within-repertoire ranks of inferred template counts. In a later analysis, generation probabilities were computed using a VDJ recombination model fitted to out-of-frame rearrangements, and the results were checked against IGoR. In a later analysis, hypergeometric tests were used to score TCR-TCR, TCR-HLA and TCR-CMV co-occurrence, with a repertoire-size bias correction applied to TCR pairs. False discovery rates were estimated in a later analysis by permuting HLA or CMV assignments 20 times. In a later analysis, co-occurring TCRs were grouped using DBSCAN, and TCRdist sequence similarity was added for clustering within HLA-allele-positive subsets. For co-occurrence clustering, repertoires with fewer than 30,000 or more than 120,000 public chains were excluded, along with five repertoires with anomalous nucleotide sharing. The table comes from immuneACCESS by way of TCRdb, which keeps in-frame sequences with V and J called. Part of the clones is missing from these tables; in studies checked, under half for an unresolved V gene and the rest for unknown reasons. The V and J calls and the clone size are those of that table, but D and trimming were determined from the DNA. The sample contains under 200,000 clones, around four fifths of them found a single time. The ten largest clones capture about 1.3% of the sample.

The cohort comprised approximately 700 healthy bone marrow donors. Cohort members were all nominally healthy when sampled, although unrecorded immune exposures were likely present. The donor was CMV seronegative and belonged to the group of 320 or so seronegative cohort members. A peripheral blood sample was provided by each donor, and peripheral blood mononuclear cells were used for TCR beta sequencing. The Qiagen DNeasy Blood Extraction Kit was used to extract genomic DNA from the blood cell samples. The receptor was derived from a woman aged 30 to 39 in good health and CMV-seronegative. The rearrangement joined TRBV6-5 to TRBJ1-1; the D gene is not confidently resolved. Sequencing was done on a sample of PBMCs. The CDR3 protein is CASSYQLSFTEAFF. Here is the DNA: TGTGCCAGCAGTTACCAACTTTCCTTCACTGAAGCTTTCTTT.